Presented here are 10 T cell receptor beta chains from one specimen sequenced in a study of blood T cell repertoires in COVID-19. The data were produced by immunoSEQ multiplex PCR, yet TCRdb's version contains in-frame clones alone and is incomplete. The table lists some 390,000 clones, approximately 86% of them singletons, with over 2.5% in the top ten. The sequenced sample consisted of peripheral blood. These receptors originate from a human donor in a cohort sampled during active COVID-19.

This chain joins TRBV2 and TRBJ1-1, with D possibly being TRBD1 (6 bases). This CDR3 spans 15 amino acids. Between the trimmed V and J ends, which lost 4 bases and 9 bases, there was a span of 21 bases. The germline CDR1 and CDR2 sequences are SNHLY and FYNNEI. CDR3 coding DNA: TGTGCCAGCAGTGGATGGAGTGGCGGGGGCGAGAAAGCTTTCTTT. Translation: CASSGWSGGGEKAFF. Full variable domain (remainder filled in from reference TRBV2 and TRBJ1-1): EPEVTQTPSHQVTQMGQEVILRCVPISNHLYFYWYRQILGQKVEFLVSFYNNEISEKSEIFDDQFSVERPDGSNFTLKIRSTKLEDSAMYFCASSGWSGGGEKAFFGQGTRLTVV.

The CDR3, as DNA: TGTGCCAGTAGCACATTAGGCTTCAGGGGCTATAGCAATCAGCCCCAGCATTTT. Its translation is CASSTLGFRGYSNQPQHF. The rearrangement links TRBV19 to TRBJ1-5, with TRBD1 as a possible D gene (6 bases). Germline-derived CDR1 and CDR2 are LNHDA and SQIVND (reference sequence). Trimming shortened V by 6 bases and J by 0 bases, and 21 bases separated the two germline ends. The CDR3 totals 18 residues.

The chain uses TRBV6-4 and TRBJ2-2; weak D call: TRBD2 (5 bases). The V and J ends lost 8 bases and 6 bases respectively, with 7 bases between them. Germline V lookup: CDR1 MRHNA, CDR2 SNTAGT. The CDR3 loop spans 11 amino acids. The chain's CDR3 is CASRGAGELFF. The CDR3 DNA reads as TGTGCCAGCCGGGGAGCCGGGGAGCTGTTTTTT.

In DNA, the CDR3 is TGCGCCAGCAGCCCCAGGACAGGGGTAGAGACCCAGTACTTC. Encoded protein: CASSPRTGVETQYF. The chain combines TRBV5-1 with TRBJ2-5; 9 bases match TRBD1. The CDR3 contains 14 residues. Germline V CDR1 and CDR2: SGHRS, YFSETQ. Trimming took 4 bases from V and 4 from J; bases not matched to a gene: 5.

CDR3 sequence reads: CASSPLGGEATGELFF. CDR3 in DNA: TGTGCCAGCAGCCCTCTGGGGGGGGAAGCCACCGGGGAGCTGTTTTTT. This rearrangement joins TRBV9 to TRBJ2-2; 7 bases match TRBD2. Per the germline V gene, CDR1 is SGDLS and CDR2 is YYNGEE. J lost 4 bases, V lost 4 bases, and 10 bases had no gene match. This CDR3 is built from 16 residues.

The chain is built from TRBV5-8 and TRBJ1-5; D remains unclear. V shed 0 bases and J shed 3 bases, with 7 bases lying between them. CDR1 and CDR2 from the germline V gene are SGHTS and YDEGEE. This CDR3 comprises 14 residues. As DNA, the CDR3 is TGTGCCAGCAGCTTGGAGCGGGCCAATCAGCCCCAGCATTTT. It translates to CASSLERANQPQHF.

The chain recombines TRBV6-5 with TRBJ2-2; TRBD1 matches 7 bases. The CDR3 consists of 15 residues. V trimming: 7 bases; J trimming: 2 bases; junction bases outside the gene matches: 7. CDR1 MNHEY and CDR2 SVGAGI come from the germline V gene. The CDR3 protein is CASTNGDRNTGELFF. Here the CDR3 DNA reads TGTGCCAGCACCAATGGGGACAGAAACACCGGGGAGCTGTTTTTT.

This clone occurred once. The J gene is TRBJ2-2, the V gene TRBV24-1; 7 bases line up with TRBD2. Germline-derived CDR1 and CDR2 are KGHDR and SFDVKD. The CDR3 covers 14 residues. V trimming: 5 bases; J trimming: 5 bases; junction bases outside the gene matches: 4. The CDR3 region is CATSVRENTGELFF. Here the CDR3 DNA reads TGTGCCACCAGTGTGCGGGAGAATACCGGGGAGCTGTTTTTT.

V is TRBV6-5 and J is TRBJ2-7; possibly TRBD1 for D (6 bases). The germline CDR1 and CDR2 sequences are MNHEY and SVGAGI. The germline V and J ends were trimmed by 0 bases and 4 bases, with 13 bases remaining between them. The CDR3 length is 15 residues. The CDR3 sequence: CASSYSAGEGYEQYF. The DNA for the CDR3 is TGTGCCAGCAGTTACTCTGCAGGGGAAGGATACGAGCAGTACTTC.

The rearrangement uses TRBV28 and TRBJ1-2, with 11 nucleotides matching TRBD1. With V trimmed by 6 bases and J by 6 bases, 6 bases remained unmatched. This CDR3 has 14 amino acids. Germline-derived CDR1 and CDR2 are MDHEN and SYDVKM. Here the CDR3 reads CASRTGTGGNGYTF. CDR3 DNA: TGTGCCAGCAGAACCGGGACAGGGGGTAATGGCTACACCTTC.